The subject of this entry is one TCR beta chain. PCR was performed a second time for about 7 to 12 cycles using a sample-barcoded 5' primer and a J-beta primer mix. Paired-end reads containing CDR3 totaled no fewer than 2.5 million for each sample. Using its own MiXCR run on the 5' RACE reads, TCRdb lists one record per CDR3 protein. The data show more than 450,000 distinct CDR3 sequences, around 27% seen once. Germline CDR1 SGHRS, CDR2 YFSETQ. Trimming took off 5 bases at V and 1 base at J, with 6 bases between the two ends. The CDR3 contains 12 residues. The sample is drawn from a study of blood T cells in healthy people across ages. These data were also filed under a second study, of T cells of mothers and their children.

This clonotype originated in a boy under 10 years old in good health. J is TRBJ1-1 and V is TRBV5-1; D not certain. The sequencing input was blood. DNA of the CDR3: TGCGCCAGCAGAGTCGCGAACACTGAAGCTTTCTTT. This encodes CASRVANTEAFF.